Below are 25 T cell receptor beta chains sequenced from a single sample in a study of blood T cell repertoires in COVID-19. Sequencing was performed with immunoSEQ multiplex PCR; in TCRdb, only in-frame clones are kept and a portion is missing. The sample has 100,000 or so clones; about 89% are singletons. The sample comprised peripheral blood. The receptor source for this set is a woman in her thirties with acute or convalescent COVID-19.

The count of this clone is one. The chain joins TRBV28 to TRBJ1-5; perhaps TRBD1 as D (6 bases). CDR1 and CDR2 from the germline V gene are MDHEN and SYDVKM. This CDR3 is built from 16 residues. Trimming left V 2 bases short and J 0 bases short, with 11 bases between. The CDR3 bases are TGTGCCAGCAGTTTAAGACAGGCTAATAGCAATCAGCCCCAGCATTTT. Its translation: CASSLRQANSNQPQHF.

The CDR3 region is CASSQERDRVNYGYTF. CDR3 nucleotide sequence: TGTGCCAGCAGCCAAGAAAGGGACAGGGTTAACTATGGCTACACCTTC. This chain joins TRBV3-1 (or the pseudogene TRBV3-2) and TRBJ1-2; 9 bases align to TRBD1. The CDR3 totals 16 residues. J gave up 1 base and V 0 bases, and 3 bases lay outside the gene matches. Germline V gene sequence: CDR1 LGHDT, CDR2 YNNKEL (reference sequence).

V and J are TRBV12-3 or TRBV12-4 and TRBJ2-3; D ambiguous. The CDR3 loop spans 11 amino acids. V was shortened by 3 bases and J by 4 bases, with 2 bases between the two germline ends. In DNA form, the CDR3 reads TGTGCCAGCAGTTTCGCAGATACGCAGTATTTT. It yields the protein CASSFADTQYF.

This chain uses TRBV29-1 with TRBJ2-1; D may be TRBD1 (5 bases). This CDR3 has 10 amino acids. The germline gives CDR1 SQVTM, CDR2 ANQGSEA. The V gene lost 0 bases and the J gene lost 16 bases, with 10 bases spanning the gap. The CDR3 coding sequence is TGCAGCGTTGAAGACAGGGTACCATTCTTC. Translation: CSVEDRVPFF.

The chain uses TRBV2 and TRBJ1-5; the match to TRBD1 covers 8 bases. CDR3 length: 15 amino acids. The J segment lost 5 bases and the V segment lost 6 bases, leaving 9 bases of the junction unmatched. Germline values: CDR1 SNHLY, CDR2 FYNNEI. The CDR3, as DNA: TGTGCCAGCAGGACGACAGGGGACGGCGATCAGCCCCAGCATTTT. This gives the protein CASRTTGDGDQPQHF.

V and J are TRBV3-1 (or the pseudogene TRBV3-2) and TRBJ2-7, with 11 bases fitting TRBD1. The CDR3 is 15 residues long. Germline CDR1 LGHDT, CDR2 YNNKEL (reference sequence). V trimming: 4 bases; J trimming: 9 bases; junction bases outside the gene matches: 11. CDR3 bases: TGTGCCAGCAGCCCGCCGGGACAGGGGGGACTGGTGCAGTACTTC. Translation gives CASSPPGQGGLVQYF.

The V call is TRBV30, the J call TRBJ2-3; the match to TRBD2 covers 11 bases. There are 15 residues in the CDR3. V lost 3 bases, J lost 5 bases, and 7 bases stayed unmatched. Germline CDR1 GTSNPN, CDR2 SVGIG (reference sequence). DNA for the CDR3: TGTGCCTGGAGGAGACTAGCGGGGCCTAAAGATACGCAGTATTTT. It translates to CAWRRLAGPKDTQYF.

The rearrangement uses TRBV6-5 and TRBJ2-7; the match to TRBD1 covers 8 bases. This CDR3 region has 15 residues. After removal of 6 bases from V and 2 bases from J, the junction contained 9 bases not matched to a gene. Germline CDR1 is MNHEY and CDR2 is SVGAGI. The DNA for the CDR3 is TGTGCCAGCAGCCTCGACAGGGGCCACGCCTACGAGCAGTACTTC. It translates to CASSLDRGHAYEQYF.

The chain uses TRBV28 and TRBJ1-2, with 8 bases fitting TRBD1. Germline V lookup: CDR1 MDHEN, CDR2 SYDVKM. The trim removed 5 bases at V and 4 bases at J, leaving 9 bases unmatched. The CDR3 consists of 15 residues. The chain's CDR3 is CASSRTGTPLYGYTF. The CDR3 DNA sequence: TGTGCCAGCAGTAGGACAGGGACCCCCCTCTATGGCTACACCTTC.

This chain links TRBV28 with TRBJ2-6, with 7 bases fitting TRBD1. V gave up 3 bases and J gave up 1 base; unmatched junction bases: 9. The CDR3 is made up of 18 amino acids. Germline loops: CDR1 MDHEN, CDR2 SYDVKM. CDR3 bases: TGTGCCAGCAGTTTCCCTCGGGACAGAATATCTGGGGCCAACGTCCTGACTTTC. This encodes CASSFPRDRISGANVLTF.

The chain carries TRBV28 and TRBJ1-1, with TRBD1 identical over 7 bases. Germline CDR1 and CDR2: MDHEN and SYDVKM. The trim removed 3 bases at V and 5 bases at J, leaving 9 bases unmatched. The CDR3 is 15 amino acids. The CDR3 is CASSFLGAGGTEAFF. The CDR3 DNA follows: TGTGCCAGCAGTTTCCTAGGGGCAGGGGGAACTGAAGCTTTCTTT.

The chain is built from TRBV19 and TRBJ2-2, with D possibly matching TRBD2 (6 bases). Germline values: CDR1 LNHDA, CDR2 SQIVND (reference sequence). V was trimmed by 6 bases and J by 6 bases, leaving 14 bases between them. The CDR3 covers 14 residues. The CDR3 is CASSPSGESGELFF. The CDR3 bases are TGTGCCAGTAGCCCATCGGGGGAGTCCGGGGAGCTGTTTTTT.

The gene calls are TRBV19 and TRBJ1-4; TRBD1 might be the D (5 bases). Trimming pared 3 bases from V and 7 bases from J, leaving 12 bases between. The CDR3 is made up of 14 amino acids. CDR1 and CDR2 (germline): LNHDA, SQIVND (reference sequence). In DNA, the CDR3 is TGTGCCAGTAGTATGGGGACTGATTCTGAAAAACTGTTTTTT. This codes for CASSMGTDSEKLFF.

The chain uses TRBV25-1 and TRBJ1-4, with D possibly being TRBD1 (5 bases). Trimming shortened V by 5 bases and J by 13 bases, and 11 bases separated the two germline ends. The CDR3 is 11 residues long. CDR1 and CDR2 (germline): MGHDK, SYGVNS. This chain's CDR3 is CASSWGLRLFF. The CDR3 nucleotides are TGTGCCAGCAGTTGGGGCCTCAGACTGTTTTTT. Filled out from reference TRBV25-1 and TRBJ1-4, the complete variable domain reads EADIYQTPRYLVIGTGKKITLECSQTMGHDKMYWYQQDPGMELHLIHYSYGVNSTEKGDLSSESTVSRIRTEHFPLTLESARPSHTSQYLCASSWGLRLFFGSGTQLSVL.

The rearrangement joins TRBV29-1 to TRBJ1-2; 7 bases agree with TRBD1. The germline gives CDR1 SQVTM, CDR2 ANQGSEA. The V and J ends lost 1 base and 8 bases, in that order; junction bases with no gene match: 10. CDR3 length: 14 amino acids. The CDR3 DNA reads TGCAGCGTTGAAGGGAGACAGGGAATGGGGGGCTACACCTTC. It codes for CSVEGRQGMGGYTF.

The chain links TRBV9 to TRBJ2-3; a possible D gene is TRBD2 (5 bases). CDR1 SGDLS and CDR2 YYNGEE come from the germline V gene. V gave up 0 bases and J gave up 5 bases, with 10 bases separating them. CDR3 length: 14 residues. CDR3 amino acids: CASSVALAKDTQYF. CDR3 sequence (DNA): TGTGCCAGCAGCGTAGCCCTAGCTAAAGATACGCAGTATTTT.

The chain carries TRBV11-2 and TRBJ2-1, with 8 positions matching TRBD2. J was trimmed by 6 bases and V by 4 bases; bases with no gene match: 5. Germline V gene lookup returns CDR1 SGHAT and CDR2 FQNNGV. This CDR3 region has 14 residues. Here the CDR3 reads CASSSTRGVNEQFF. CDR3 nucleotide sequence: TGTGCCAGCAGCTCAACGCGGGGGGTCAATGAGCAGTTCTTC.

The V call is TRBV6-5, the J call TRBJ2-7, with a tentative D call TRBD2 (6 bases). V gave up 8 bases and J gave up 3 bases, with 14 bases separating them. Germline CDR1 is MNHEY and CDR2 is SVGAGI. The CDR3 has 13 amino acids. The CDR3: CASRGESFYEQYF. The CDR3 region has the DNA TGTGCCAGCCGCGGGGAGTCGTTCTACGAGCAGTACTTC.

This chain joins TRBV19 and TRBJ1-5, with TRBD1 matching 11 bases. The CDR3 contains 15 residues. The ends lost 1 base at V and 7 bases at J; junction bases unmatched: 3. Germline V lookup: CDR1 LNHDA, CDR2 SQIVND (reference sequence). This CDR3 reads CASSIAGTGGQPQHF. The CDR3 bases are TGTGCCAGTAGTATAGCAGGGACAGGGGGACAGCCCCAGCATTTT.

The chain recombines TRBV19 with TRBJ1-1, with D possibly being TRBD1 (6 bases). The CDR3 totals 15 residues. The germline V gene encodes CDR1 LNHDA and CDR2 SQIVND (reference sequence). V was clipped by 3 bases and J by 0 bases, with 11 bases between them. CDR3 in DNA: TGTGCCAGTAGTATCGGACAGTTTCTGAACACTGAAGCTTTCTTT. It codes for CASSIGQFLNTEAFF.

V gene TRBV9 combines with J gene TRBJ2-7; D possibly corresponds to TRBD2 (6 bases). Germline CDR1 SGDLS, CDR2 YYNGEE. This CDR3 spans 15 amino acids. With 0 bases removed from V and 8 bases from J, the gap between germline ends came to 18 bases. The DNA for the CDR3 is TGTGCCAGCAGCGTAGAGTCAGGGACTGCCGGACAGCAGTACTTC. Amino acids: CASSVESGTAGQQYF.

The chain couples TRBV6-2 or TRBV6-3 to TRBJ2-2, with D perhaps TRBD2 (6 bases). CDR1 and CDR2 (germline): MNHEY, SVGEGT. The CDR3 totals 17 residues. Trimming took 2 bases from V and 2 from J, leaving 15 bases between them. The CDR3: CASSYVGGTPNTGELFF. The CDR3 DNA reads TGTGCCAGCAGTTACGTCGGCGGGACTCCAAACACCGGGGAGCTGTTTTTT.

V usage is TRBV15 and J usage is TRBJ2-3; D unclear. With 0 bases removed from V and 5 bases from J, the gap between germline ends came to 6 bases. The germline gives CDR1 LNHNV, CDR2 YYDKDF (reference sequence). This CDR3 has 13 amino acids. The CDR3 sequence: CATSRDRRDTQYF. CDR3 DNA sequence: TGTGCCACCAGCAGAGACCGGAGAGATACGCAGTATTTT.

Here the CDR3 reads CASSRPTSGGAYEQFF. CDR3 in DNA: TGTGCCAGCAGCCGACCGACTAGCGGGGGGGCGTATGAGCAGTTCTTC. The chain is built from TRBV7-9 and TRBJ2-1; TRBD2 aligns across 14 bases. The CDR3 spans 16 residues. With 5 bases clipped from V and 8 bases from J, the junction kept 8 bases outside the gene matches. CDR1 is SEHNR, CDR2 FQNEAQ, per germline (reference sequence). Complete variable domain (other parts from reference TRBV7-9 and TRBJ2-1): DTGVSQNPRHKITKRGQNVTFRCDPISEHNRLYWYRQTLGQGPEFLTYFQNEAQLEKSRLLSDRFSAERPKGSFSTLEIQRTEQGDSAMYLCASSRPTSGGAYEQFFGPGTRLTVL.

The rearrangement joins TRBV28 to TRBJ1-1; possibly TRBD1 for D (5 bases). This CDR3 has 12 amino acids. Per germline, CDR1 MDHEN and CDR2 SYDVKM. Trimming removed 8 bases from V and 5 bases from J, with 12 bases in between. CDR3 coding DNA: TGTGCCAGCCGTTGGGCAGGGACTGAAGCTTTCTTT. It encodes CASRWAGTEAFF.